This is a list of T cell receptor beta chains from one sample in a study of cytomegalovirus exposure and HLA in healthy donors. The method was immunoSEQ multiplex PCR; TCRdb's version includes in-frame clones alone and lacks a portion of them. The sample yields fewer than 130,000 clones, approximately 79% seen once. Material for sequencing was PBMCs. Receptors originate from a woman between 40 and 50 years old in good health and CMV-seronegative. The CDR3 runs from the conserved cysteine through the conserved F or W. A D gene is named only where the DNA matches it firmly. Expanded clones get a size class; other rows say once, few or many, or leave the size out.

abundance	d_gene	j_gene	v_gene	CDR3nt	CDR3aa
NA	TRBD2	TRBJ2-1	TRBV29-1	TGCAGCGTTGAAGAGCTGACTAGCGGACCCTACAATGAGCAGTTCTTC	CSVEELTSGPYNEQFF
NA	TRBD2	TRBJ2-5	TRBV7-9	TGTGCCAGCAGCCAAAACGAGGGACTAATAAGCCAAGAGACCCAGTACTTC	CASSQNEGLISQETQYF
NA	TRBD1	TRBJ2-7	TRBV13	TGTGCCAGCAGCAGCACAGGGGACGAGCAGTACTTC	CASSSTGDEQYF
NA	TRBD1	TRBJ2-2	TRBV2	TGTGCCATACAACAGGGGGCTAACACCGGGGAGCTGTTTTTT	CAIQQGANTGELFF
NA	NA	TRBJ2-3	TRBV30	TGTGCCTGGAGTCAGACAGCCTCTAGCACAGATACGCAGTATTTT	CAWSQTASSTDTQYF
NA	NA	TRBJ2-5	TRBV2	TGTGCCAGCACCCCAGGGTACCAAGAGACCCAGTACTTC	CASTPGYQETQYF
NA	NA	TRBJ1-2	TRBV6-5	TGTGCCAGCACTAACGGTTACGGCTACACCTTC	CASTNGYGYTF
NA	NA	TRBJ1-4	TRBV28	TGTGCCAGCCATCACTCCCTGATCCGACAGCTGTCTAATGAAAAACTGTTTTTT	CASHHSLIRQLSNEKLFF
medium-sized	TRBD1	TRBJ1-6	TRBV7-8	TGTGCCAGCAGAACAGGGGGCGATAATTCACCCCTCCACTTT	CASRTGGDNSPLHF
NA	NA	TRBJ2-3	TRBV9	TGTGCCAGCAGCGACAAACCGGACAGTCGATGGGCAGATACGCAGTATTTT	CASSDKPDSRWADTQYF
NA	TRBD2	TRBJ2-7	TRBV7-9	TGTGCCAGCAGCTTAGGGGGGGGGACCTACGAGCAGTACTTC	CASSLGGGTYEQYF
few	NA	TRBJ2-1	TRBV7-2	TGTGCCAGCAGCTTTAGCTGGCTCTACAATGAGCAGTTCTTC	CASSFSWLYNEQFF
NA	TRBD1	TRBJ2-1	TRBV6-1	TGTGCCAGCAGGGACAGGGAATTCGGTGATGAGCAGTTCTTC	CASRDREFGDEQFF
few	TRBD1	TRBJ1-4	TRBV5-1	TGCGCCAGCAGCAACAGACAGGGGGCTAATGAAAAACTGTTTTTT	CASSNRQGANEKLFF
NA	NA	TRBJ1-6	TRBV10-1	TGCGCCAGCAGTGAGGAGTTGGATTCACCCCTCCACTTT	CASSEELDSPLHF
NA	NA	TRBJ1-4	TRBV2	TGTGCCAGCAGGCAGGGATCGGCTGGTGAAAAACTGTTTTTT	CASRQGSAGEKLFF
NA	TRBD1	TRBJ2-7	TRBV29-1	TGCAGCGTTGAACGGACAGGCCACGAGCAGTACTTC	CSVERTGHEQYF
NA	NA	TRBJ1-6	TRBV6-1	TGTGCCAGCAGTGAAGCAGGAGGGACGGGAAAGTCACCCCTCCACTTT	CASSEAGGTGKSPLHF
NA	TRBD2	TRBJ2-7	TRBV11-2	TGTGCCAGCAGCCCCCCCGCCAGCGGGGGGGCTTACGAGCAGTACTTC	CASSPPASGGAYEQYF
few	TRBD1	TRBJ1-2	TRBV18	TGTGCCAGCTCACCACCAGAGACAGGGGGTAAAAGCTATGGCTACACCTTC	CASSPPETGGKSYGYTF
once	TRBD2	TRBJ2-7	TRBV7-2	TGTGCCAGCAGCATGACCTTAGCGGGTGCTGAAGTTGTGGAGCAGTACTTC	CASSMTLAGAEVVEQYF
NA	NA	TRBJ1-6	TRBV5-6	TGTGCCAGCAGCCCTGCGGGGGGCTTAAATTCACCCCTCCACTTT	CASSPAGGLNSPLHF
few	NA	TRBJ1-4	TRBV28	TGTGCCAGCAGTTCAGGGGACGGTGAAAAACTGTTTTTT	CASSSGDGEKLFF